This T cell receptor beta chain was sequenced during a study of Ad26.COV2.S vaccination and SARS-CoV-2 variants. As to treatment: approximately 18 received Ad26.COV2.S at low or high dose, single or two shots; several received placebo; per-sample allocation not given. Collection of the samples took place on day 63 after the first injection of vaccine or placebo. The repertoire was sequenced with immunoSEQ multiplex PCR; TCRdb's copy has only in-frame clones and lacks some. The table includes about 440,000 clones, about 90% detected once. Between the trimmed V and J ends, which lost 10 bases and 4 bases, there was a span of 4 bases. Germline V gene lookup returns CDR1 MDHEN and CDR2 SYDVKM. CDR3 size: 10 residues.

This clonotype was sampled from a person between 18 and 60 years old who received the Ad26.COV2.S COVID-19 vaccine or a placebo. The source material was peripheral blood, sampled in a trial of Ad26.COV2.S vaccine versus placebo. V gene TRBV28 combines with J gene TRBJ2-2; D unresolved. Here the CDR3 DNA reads TGTGCCACCTCCACCGGGGAGCTGTTTTTT. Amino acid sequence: CATSTGELFF. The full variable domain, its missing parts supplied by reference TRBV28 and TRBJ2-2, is DVKVTQSSRYLVKRTGEKVFLECVQDMDHENMFWYRQDPGLGLRLIYFSYDVKMKEKGDIPEGYSVSREKKERFSLILESASTNQTSMYLCATSTGELFFGEGSRLTVL.